These 8 T cell receptor beta chains originate from one sample sequenced in a study of blood T cell repertoires in COVID-19. The table came from immunoSEQ multiplex PCR; TCRdb's copy has only in-frame clones and leaves some out. The sample consists of about 170,000 clones, roughly 85% of them appearing once. The sequencing sample was made of peripheral blood. The origin of the receptors is a human donor with acute or convalescent COVID-19. The donor label of this sample is uncertain.

This rearrangement joins TRBV11-2 to TRBJ1-1, with D tentatively TRBD1 (5 bases). This CDR3 is 14 amino acids long. Germline-derived CDR1 and CDR2 are SGHAT and FQNNGV. V dropped 5 bases and J dropped 4 bases, with 14 bases sitting between them. In DNA, the CDR3 is TGTGCCAGCAGCCCCCCGGCAGGGATCACTGAAGCTTTCTTT. It encodes CASSPPAGITEAFF.

This chain uses TRBV28 with TRBJ2-2, with D possibly being TRBD1 (6 bases). The V and J ends lost 3 bases and 0 bases respectively, with 8 bases between them. The length of the CDR3 is 15 residues. Germline lookup yields CDR1 MDHEN and CDR2 SYDVKM. The CDR3 loop reads CASSLAGANTGELFF. CDR3 coding DNA: TGTGCCAGCAGTTTGGCAGGGGCGAACACCGGGGAGCTGTTTTTT.

The V gene is TRBV5-1, the J gene TRBJ2-5; D unresolved. The ends were cut back, 0 bases at V and 1 base at J, with 4 bases in the middle. The length of the CDR3 is 13 residues. Germline lookup yields CDR1 SGHRS and CDR2 YFSETQ. The CDR3 sequence is CASSLDTQETQYF. As DNA, the CDR3 is TGCGCCAGCAGCTTGGACACCCAAGAGACCCAGTACTTC.

The chain couples TRBV5-6 to TRBJ1-3; TRBD1 matches at 8 bases. The CDR3 has 17 amino acids. From germline, CDR1 is SGHDT and CDR2 YYEEEE. The V and J ends lost 2 bases and 0 bases, in that order; junction bases with no gene match: 7. CDR3 coding DNA: TGTGCCAGCAGCTTCGACAGGGGAACTCTCTCTGGAAACACCATATATTTT. Translated, it gives CASSFDRGTLSGNTIYF.

For this clone: Within the sample, other DNA sequences also encode this same CDR3. CDR3 sequence (DNA): TGTGCCAGCTCGCGGACAGGGAACACTGAAGCTTTCTTT. This sequence encodes CASSRTGNTEAFF. The chain recombines TRBV18 with TRBJ1-1, with TRBD1 matching 7 bases. Germline V gives CDR1 KGHSH, CDR2 LQKENI. V trimming: 6 bases; J trimming: 1 base; junction bases outside the gene matches: 2. CDR3 length: 13 amino acids.

This clone has just one count. This chain connects TRBV24-1 to TRBJ2-1; 8 bases fit TRBD2. The CDR3 is 14 amino acids. J lost 8 bases, V lost 6 bases, and 8 bases had no gene match. CDR1 and CDR2 from the germline V gene are KGHDR and SFDVKD. CDR3 in amino acids: CATSMSGGIDEQFF. CDR3 in DNA: TGTGCCACCAGTATGTCGGGGGGGATCGATGAGCAGTTCTTC.

The V and J genes are TRBV5-4 and TRBJ1-2; 10 nucleotides line up with TRBD1. Germline values: CDR1 SGHNT, CDR2 YYREEE (reference sequence). J lost 7 bases, V lost 4 bases, and 7 bases had no gene match. The CDR3 spans 14 residues. The CDR3 spells CASSNRQGAAGYTF. DNA of the CDR3: TGTGCCAGCAGCAACCGACAGGGGGCGGCTGGCTACACCTTC.

This chain uses TRBV10-3 with TRBJ1-2; 9 bases match TRBD1. The CDR3 length is 14 residues. After removal of 6 bases from V and 1 base from J, the junction contained 3 bases not matched to a gene. Germline values: CDR1 ENHRY, CDR2 SYGVKD. CDR3 protein: CAIRGQGLNYGYTF. The DNA for the CDR3 is TGTGCCATCAGGGGACAGGGACTTAACTATGGCTACACCTTC.